Below, one TCR beta chain is given with its context. This clonotype was counted ten times or more. The antigen it recognizes is unknown. The input lacks base qualities; no much larger clone sits a single base away. The source of the sample is a study of human T cells and chemical hapten exposure (dated by TCRdb to 2020 to 2023). Regarding the study in general: For sensitization, 2% DPC in acetone was applied to a roughly 2 cm by roughly 2 cm area of upper inner arm skin. Blood samples were taken from patients before sensitization (week 0) and at 2, 6 and about 24 weeks after DPC sensitization. Patch tests used Finn chambers with 0.01% DPC on the upper back, scored after 6 days by International Contact Dermatitis Research Group standards. Patients additionally received weekly therapeutic DPC doses to the scalp throughout the roughly 26-week study period. The study tracked peripheral blood TCR repertoire changes in vivo during primary and secondary sensitization to the hapten diphenylcyclopropenone (DPC) in alopecia patients. Alopecia areata with under or over 50% scalp involvement, alopecia totalis and alopecia universalis were represented in the patient cohort, which was mostly female. Blood for TCR sequencing was provided by twenty-nine alopecia patients at one to four time points (pre-sensitization, 2, 6 and 24 weeks). Libraries were pooled for sequencing, and per-sample TCR yields varied mainly because of small differences in library volumes within the pool.

The research as a whole found: The number of TCRs above 1 in 1000 frequency did not change with DPC sensitization; there was no evidence of global repertoire structure alterations. All patients had alopecia, a presumed autoimmune disease, so their immune response might differ from that of healthy individuals. Expanded TCRs formed significantly more large CDR3 similarity clusters than pre-sensitization or healthy control sets, consistent with antigen-driven responses. Patch test score was positively correlated with the number of PT1 expanded TCRs, with significance at thresholds 8, 16 and 32 but not at 4. After repeated subsampling, changes were observed in the strength of the expansion versus patch-test correlation and in the threshold at which the correlation became significant.

Library preparation was by RACE. The reads were generated on a NextSeq 500. During library preparation, unique molecular identifiers were attached to individual cDNA molecules so that TCRs could be counted in a quantitative, reproducible way. For every blood RNA sample, sequencing covered both the TCR alpha and TCR beta chains. On the study's bioinformatics: The median number of TCRs per sample was some 100,000, ranging from roughly 20,000 to 700,000. The Decombinator software suite was used to annotate the V, J and CDR3 of the TCR reads. For PS versus PT1 abundance plots, all samples were subsampled to the same number of TCRs (28,000). TCRs were defined as expanded if absent before sensitization and observed at least eight times at the 2-week time point. The raw public reads went through TCRdb reprocessing: fastp at Q25, MiXCR clone calling, in-frame beta chains kept. Under each unique CDR3 protein, matching rows form one entry showing the most common genes and DNA. The V and J calls were determined by TCRdb, not by the authors. The sample table lists 65,000 to 90,000 distinct CDR3 sequences, approximately 7% of them with a count of one. The ten most abundant clones make up 1.3% of the sample.

Explained via the paper, the time point label denotes: patch test 2, 6 weeks after DPC sensitization. The meaning of the sample's treatment or condition label: therapeutic diphenylcyclopropenone sensitization with weekly scalp DPC. At each patch-test visit, blood was drawn before the patch test was applied. Patients were considered eligible if aged 18 to 70, diagnosed with alopecia and deemed suitable for DPC therapy, and patients were excluded if pregnant. Total RNA was extracted from unfractionated whole blood that had been collected in Tempus Blood RNA tubes. V and J lose 5 bases and 5 bases, and a span of 11 bases separates them. From its cysteine to its phenylalanine, the CDR3 spans 13 amino acids. The CDR3 DNA has 39 bases and is translated from base 1.

This sequence uses TRBV12-3 or TRBV12-4 and TRBJ2-3; TRBD2 might be the D gene, on 6 matching bases. This receptor was taken from a woman in her thirties with alopecia areata. Some clones in this sample may be carry-over from other donors' samples. This material consisted of whole blood, taken in connection with sensitization to the hapten diphenylcyclopropenone (DPC). The CDR3: CASSPYGGDTQYF. The DNA sequence is as follows: TGTGCCAGCAGTCCCTACGGGGGAGATACGCAGTATTTT.